This record concerns one T cell receptor (beta chain) sequence. The table came from immunoSEQ multiplex PCR; TCRdb's copy has only in-frame clones and leaves some out. Of roughly 550,000 clones in the sample, approximately 80% were seen once. The data are from a study of shared T cell receptors in the human thymus. J was trimmed by 3 bases and V by 0 bases; bases with no gene match: 5. Germline CDR1 and CDR2: SGDLS and YYNGEE. This CDR3 spans 16 amino acids. These data also formed part of another study, on human thymus T cells. That study adds: Having corrective surgery for congenital heart defects, healthy Finnish infants were the ones who donated. Resections that were taken during corrective heart surgery supplied the thymus tissue.

J is TRBJ2-1 and V is TRBV9; 8 bases agree with TRBD2. Sequencing used thymocytes. The receptor comes from a boy younger than two with a congenital heart defect. CDR3 sequence: CASSVGSGGRYNEQFF. CDR3 coding DNA: TGTGCCAGCAGCGTAGGTTCGGGAGGGCGCTACAATGAGCAGTTCTTC. Full variable domain (missing parts from reference TRBV9 and TRBJ2-1): DSGVTQTPKHLITATGQRVTLRCSPRSGDLSVYWYQQSLDQGLQFLIQYYNGEERAKGNILERFSAQQFPDLHSELNLSSLELGDSALYFCASSVGSGGRYNEQFFGPGTRLTVL.